The 10 T cell receptor beta chains listed next were all sequenced from one sample in a study of blood T cell repertoires in COVID-19. Using immunoSEQ multiplex PCR, the repertoire was profiled, and TCRdb retains in-frame clones only, with some absent. The data contain hundreds of thousands of clones, around 90% of them singletons. The sample comprised peripheral blood. The source is a woman in her 30s with COVID-19, enrolled during active disease.

The V gene is TRBV25-1, the J gene TRBJ2-5; 8 bases align to TRBD1. The length of the CDR3 is 12 residues. After removal of 10 bases from V and 4 bases from J, the junction contained 5 bases not matched to a gene. CDR1 is MGHDK and CDR2 is SYGVNS in the germline V gene. As DNA, the CDR3 is TGTGCCACCAGGGACAGGCCAGAGACCCAGTACTTC. Residues: CATRDRPETQYF.

This rearrangement joins TRBV9 to TRBJ2-2; 8 bases line up with TRBD2. V trimming: 3 bases; J trimming: 1 base; junction bases outside the gene matches: 8. Germline CDR1 SGDLS, CDR2 YYNGEE. CDR3 length equals 17 residues. CDR3 DNA sequence: TGTGCCAGCAGCGAGGGAGCGGGAGTGGGGAACACCGGGGAGCTGTTTTTT. Protein: CASSEGAGVGNTGELFF.

CDR3 loop: CASSEGTSTYNEQFF. The CDR3 DNA is TGTGCCAGCAGCGAAGGGACTAGCACATACAATGAGCAGTTCTTC. The chain carries TRBV9 and TRBJ2-1; 9 bases align to TRBD2. This CDR3 is built from 15 residues. V shed 3 bases and J 4 bases; nucleotides not matched to a gene: 5. Germline loops: CDR1 SGDLS, CDR2 YYNGEE.

V usage is TRBV19 and J usage is TRBJ1-2; 8 bases map to TRBD1. The germline CDR1 and CDR2 sequences are LNHDA and SQIVND (reference sequence). The V and J ends lost 10 bases and 0 bases, in that order; junction bases with no gene match: 16. The length of the CDR3 is 17 residues. CDR3 coding DNA: TGTGCCACATCACCAGGGGGCCAACCTCGGACTAACTATGGCTACACCTTC. It encodes CATSPGGQPRTNYGYTF.

The rearrangement uses TRBV6-5 and TRBJ1-1, with 10 positions matching TRBD1. The CDR3 has 14 amino acids. Germline lookup yields CDR1 MNHEY and CDR2 SVGAGI. Trimming took 6 bases from V and 3 from J; bases not matched to a gene: 4. CDR3 protein: CASSFGQGDTEAFF. The DNA for the CDR3 is TGTGCCAGCAGCTTCGGACAGGGGGACACTGAAGCTTTCTTT.

The rearrangement links TRBV20-1 to TRBJ1-5; D unresolved. CDR1 is DFQATT and CDR2 is SNEGSKA in the germline V gene (reference sequence). The CDR3 has 14 amino acids. Trimming took 3 bases from V and 3 from J, leaving 12 bases between them. The CDR3: CSASLDGVNQPQHF. CDR3 DNA sequence: TGCAGTGCTAGTCTTGACGGGGTCAATCAGCCCCAGCATTTT.

The CDR3 loop reads CASSPGLYNEQFF. The CDR3 nucleotides are TGCGCCAGCAGCCCGGGGTTGTACAATGAGCAGTTCTTC. The rearrangement links TRBV4-3 to TRBJ2-1, with a tentative D call TRBD2 (5 bases). The ends were cut back, 4 bases at V and 4 bases at J, with 8 bases in the middle. Germline V CDR1 and CDR2: LGHNA, YSLEER. The CDR3 has 13 residues.

The J gene is TRBJ1-6, the V gene TRBV4-1; no reliable D call. Trimming took 0 bases from V and 10 from J, leaving 13 bases between them. Per the germline V gene, CDR1 is MGHRA and CDR2 is YSYEKL. CDR3 length: 15 residues. The CDR3 bases are TGCGCCAGCAGCCAAGATCCTAGGCCCGGATCACCCCTCCACTTT. Its translation: CASSQDPRPGSPLHF.

V usage is TRBV24-1 and J usage is TRBJ1-5; possibly TRBD1 for D (5 bases). V lost 3 bases and J lost 3, with 11 bases in between. CDR1 KGHDR and CDR2 SFDVKD come from the germline V gene. This CDR3 region has 15 residues. CDR3 amino acids: CATSDGRGDNQPQHF. In DNA form, the CDR3 reads TGTGCCACCAGTGATGGGCGGGGGGACAATCAGCCCCAGCATTTT.

The sample holds one count of this clone. This chain uses TRBV6-5 with TRBJ1-6, with D possibly being TRBD1 (6 bases). Germline V gives CDR1 MNHEY, CDR2 SVGAGI. This CDR3 region has 12 residues. The V and J ends lost 9 bases and 6 bases respectively, with 9 bases between them. The CDR3 DNA sequence: TGTGCCAGTCAGGGGTCTAATTCACCCCTCCACTTT. The encoded protein is CASQGSNSPLHF.